This T cell receptor (beta chain) originates from a study of T cell responses to AZD1222 COVID-19 vaccine. Study-wide points: After the peak T cell response, and only then, were repertoires sampled. Just a handful of people given AZD1222 tested seropositive at baseline.

A word on this clone: Its cognate antigen is unknown.

Clones were read by immunoSEQ multiplex PCR, and TCRdb kept only the in-frame ones, dropping some. The data show 200,000 to 250,000 clones, with around 93% seen just once and less than 1.2% held by the top ten. V was cut by 1 base and J by 2 bases, with 9 bases left in between. Germline lookup yields CDR1 SGHRS and CDR2 YFSETQ. CDR3 length: 14 amino acids. This sample comprised peripheral blood, obtained on day 0 of MenACWY control vaccination. The V and J genes are TRBV5-1 and TRBJ1-1; TRBD1 might be the D (5 bases). The TCR comes from an adult in good health. The CDR3 DNA reads as TGCGCCAGCAGCTTGTACGGGACTAACACTGAAGCTTTCTTT. It encodes CASSLYGTNTEAFF.